The TCR beta chain under discussion was sequenced for a study of blood T cells in healthy people across ages. With a J-beta primer mix and a sample-barcoded 5' primer, a second PCR ran about 7 to 12 cycles. TCRdb independently ran MiXCR on the 5' RACE reads; one entry per CDR3 protein. The top ten hold roughly 6.3% of the sample, which has 1.2 million to 1.5 million distinct CDR3 sequences, around 55% seen once. Losses at the gene ends were 6 bases for V and 7 bases for J; bases not matched to a gene: 16. Germline-derived CDR1 and CDR2 are MNHNS and SASEGT. The CDR3 is made up of 16 amino acids. The chain combines TRBV6-1 with TRBJ1-2; 8 nucleotides line up with TRBD1. Sequenced sample: blood. The sequence was obtained from a man between 18 and 29 years old in good health. The CDR3 region is CASSDKTGGSLVGYTF. The CDR3 bases are TGTGCCAGCAGCGATAAAACAGGGGGTAGTTTGGTTGGCTACACCTTC.